This T cell receptor (beta chain) was identified during a study of CD8+CD57+ T cells in acquired aplastic anemia (dated 2018 in TCRdb). For context, the study as a whole: DNA extracted from sorted CD4+ and CD8+ cells had a mean of roughly 3 ug, with a range of roughly 0.17 to 27.4 ug. CD8+CD57+ expansion was defined as frequency above the mean frequency observed in healthy subjects.

Flow cytometry had shown CD8+CD57+ cell expansion in the patients selected for sequencing. Every patient had a diagnosis of severe acquired aplastic anemia based on International Study of Aplastic Anemia and Agranulocytosis and Camitta criteria. At the time blood was sampled, none of the patients had received any therapy. In the study, sorted CD4+ and CD8+ blood T cells from patients with severe aplastic anemia and from healthy subjects underwent deep sequencing of TCR repertoires. Patients were enrolled in the USA under clinicaltrials.gov protocols 00001620, 01623167, 00001397, 00071045, 00081523 and 00961064. Ficoll-Paque density gradient centrifugation was used to isolate peripheral blood mononuclear cells. Before DNA extraction, CD4+ and CD8+ T cells were sorted by FACS or by magnetic beads. Results and caveats for the whole study, not just this receptor: Around 31 CD8+ CDR3 sequences were shared between patients and controls but appeared highly expressed in patients and within their immunodominant clones. No significant difference in CD8+ Simpson's diversity was found between patients and healthy controls (P=0.060).

Profiling of TCR beta VDJ combinations and CDR3 sequences used genomic DNA as the template. An Illumina HiSeq 2000 was the platform used for TCR repertoire sequencing. In the authors' own workflow: TRBV/TRBJ rearrangement plots, CDR3 size and DJ length profiles, and Simpson's diversity index were used to evaluate the repertoires. The most abundant DNA sequence in the deep sequencing data was defined as the immunodominant clone. CDR3 amino acid sequences were checked for sharing between subjects and were compared against published repertoires and the VDJdb database. Starting from the raw public reads, TCRdb applied fastp trimming at Q25, assembled clones with MiXCR and retained in-frame beta chains. Rows merge per CDR3 protein into single entries with the most common DNA and genes. The V and J calls here are based on TCRdb, not the publication. This sample holds over 150,000 distinct CDR3 sequences; about three fifths were observed only once. About 44% of the sample goes to the ten largest clones.

The germline V gene (reference sequence) supplies CDR1 LNHDA and CDR2 SQIVND. The CDR3 covers 15 residues, taking in both the cysteine and the phenylalanine. The kept DNA is CDR3 alone, 45 bases in frame from the first base. As to this clonotype: Its antigen is not yet known. Relative to the germline gene, one junction end is altered; a read error may explain this.

Input material: sorted CD4+, CD8+, or CD8+CD57+ T cells (not recorded which) from PBMCs. The sequence joins TRBV19 to TRBJ1-6; 8 of the junction bases match TRBD1. The source is a human donor with aplastic anemia. The bases read TGTGCCAGTAGTCTAGACAGGGGACGCAATCAGCCCCTCCACTTT. This is translated as CASSLDRGRNQPLHF. The variable domain in full, with residues beyond the CDR3 obtained from the reference TRBV19 and TRBJ1-6 genes, is DGGITQSPKYLFRKEGQNVTLSCEQNLNHDAMYWYRQDPGQGLRLIYYSQIVNDFQKGDIAEGYSVSREKKESFPLTVTSAQKNPTAFYLCASSLDRGRNQPLHFGNGTRLTVT.